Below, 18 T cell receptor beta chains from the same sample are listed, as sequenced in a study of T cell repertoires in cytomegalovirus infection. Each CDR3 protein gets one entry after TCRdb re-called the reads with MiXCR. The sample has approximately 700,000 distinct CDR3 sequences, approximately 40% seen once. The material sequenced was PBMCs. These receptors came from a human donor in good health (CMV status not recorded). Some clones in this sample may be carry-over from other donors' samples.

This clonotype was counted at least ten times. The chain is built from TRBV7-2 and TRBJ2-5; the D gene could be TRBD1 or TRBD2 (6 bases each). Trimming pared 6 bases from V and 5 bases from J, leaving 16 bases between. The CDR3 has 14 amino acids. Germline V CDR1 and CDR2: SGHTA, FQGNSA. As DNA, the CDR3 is TGTGCCAGCAGGCTACTGGGGGGCTCGGAGACCCAGTACTTC. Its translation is CASRLLGGSETQYF.

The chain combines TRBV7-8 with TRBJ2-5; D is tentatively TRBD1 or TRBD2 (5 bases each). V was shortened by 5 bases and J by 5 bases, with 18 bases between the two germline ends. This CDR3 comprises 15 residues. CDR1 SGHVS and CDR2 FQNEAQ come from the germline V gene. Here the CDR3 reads CASSPWGRRGETQYF. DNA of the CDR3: TGTGCCAGCAGCCCGTGGGGACGGAGAGGGGAGACCCAGTACTTC.

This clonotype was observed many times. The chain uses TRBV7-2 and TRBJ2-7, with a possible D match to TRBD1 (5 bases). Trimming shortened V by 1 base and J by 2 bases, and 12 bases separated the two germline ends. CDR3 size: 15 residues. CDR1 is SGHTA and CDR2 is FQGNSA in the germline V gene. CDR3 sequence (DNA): TGTGCCAGCAGCTTAGGGCAGGGTAGGGCCTACGAGCAGTACTTC. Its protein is CASSLGQGRAYEQYF.

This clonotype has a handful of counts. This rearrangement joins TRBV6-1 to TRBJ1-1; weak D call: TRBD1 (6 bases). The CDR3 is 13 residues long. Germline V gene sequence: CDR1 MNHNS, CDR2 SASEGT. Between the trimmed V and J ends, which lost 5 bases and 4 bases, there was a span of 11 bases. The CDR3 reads CASSSTGPTEAFF. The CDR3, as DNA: TGTGCCAGCAGTTCAACAGGGCCCACTGAAGCTTTCTTT.

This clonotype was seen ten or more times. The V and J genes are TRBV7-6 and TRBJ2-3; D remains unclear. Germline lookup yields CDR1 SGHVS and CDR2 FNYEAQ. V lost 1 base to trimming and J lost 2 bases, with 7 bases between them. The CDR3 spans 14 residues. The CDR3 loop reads CASSLGRPTDTQYF. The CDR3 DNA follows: TGTGCCAGCAGCTTAGGACGGCCCACAGATACGCAGTATTTT.

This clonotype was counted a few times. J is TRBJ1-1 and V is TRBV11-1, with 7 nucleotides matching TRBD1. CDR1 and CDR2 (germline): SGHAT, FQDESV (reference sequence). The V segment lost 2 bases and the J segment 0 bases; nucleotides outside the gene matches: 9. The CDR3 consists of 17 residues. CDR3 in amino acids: CASSLLTGVGVNTEAFF. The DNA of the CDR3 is TGTGCCAGCAGCTTACTCACAGGGGTTGGAGTGAACACTGAAGCTTTCTTT.

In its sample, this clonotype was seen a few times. CDR3: CASSGQTPNQPQHF. The CDR3 DNA reads as TGTGCCAGCAGTGGACAGACCCCGAATCAGCCCCAGCATTTT. The genes are TRBV6-2 or TRBV6-3 and TRBJ1-5, with D possibly matching TRBD1 (6 bases). The V end lost 5 bases, the J end lost 4 bases, and 12 bases lay between the germline ends. The CDR3 extends over 14 amino acids. Per germline, CDR1 MNHEY and CDR2 SVGEGT.

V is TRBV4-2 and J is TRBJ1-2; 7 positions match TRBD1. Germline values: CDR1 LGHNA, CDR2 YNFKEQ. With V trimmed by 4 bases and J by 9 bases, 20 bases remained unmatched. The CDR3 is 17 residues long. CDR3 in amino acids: CASSLIGQAHPLYRYTF. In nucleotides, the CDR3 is TGTGCCAGCAGCCTAATCGGACAGGCCCATCCCCTATATCGCTACACCTTC.

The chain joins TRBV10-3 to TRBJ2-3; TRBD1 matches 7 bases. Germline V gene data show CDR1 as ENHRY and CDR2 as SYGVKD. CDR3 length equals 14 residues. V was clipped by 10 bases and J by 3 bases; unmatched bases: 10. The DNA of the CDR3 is TGTGCCACCTTAAGGGGGCCGCTTACAGATACGCAGTATTTT. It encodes CATLRGPLTDTQYF.

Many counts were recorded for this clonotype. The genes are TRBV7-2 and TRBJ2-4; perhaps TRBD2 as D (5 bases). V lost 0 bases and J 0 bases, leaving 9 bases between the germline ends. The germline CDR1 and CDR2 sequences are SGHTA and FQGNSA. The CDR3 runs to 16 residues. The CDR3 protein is CASSLARGLAKNIQYF. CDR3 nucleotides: TGTGCCAGCAGCTTAGCTCGGGGATTAGCCAAAAACATTCAGTACTTC.

The CDR3 here is CASTSNSPLHF. The CDR3 DNA is TGTGCCAGCACCTCAAATTCACCCCTCCACTTT. The chain is built from TRBV11-2 and TRBJ1-6, with D unclear. This CDR3 comprises 11 residues. Germline values: CDR1 SGHAT, CDR2 FQNNGV. Trimming took 7 bases from V and 7 from J, leaving 5 bases between them.

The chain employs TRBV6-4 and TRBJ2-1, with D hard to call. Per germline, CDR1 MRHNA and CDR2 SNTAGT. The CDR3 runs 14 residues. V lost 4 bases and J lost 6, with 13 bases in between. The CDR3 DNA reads TGTGCCAGCAGTGTTAACCATGCGACCAATGAGCAGTTCTTC. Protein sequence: CASSVNHATNEQFF.

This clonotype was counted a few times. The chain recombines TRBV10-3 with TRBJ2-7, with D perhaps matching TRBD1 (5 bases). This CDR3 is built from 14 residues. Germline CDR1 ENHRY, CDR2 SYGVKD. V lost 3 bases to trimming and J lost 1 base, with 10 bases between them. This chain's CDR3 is CAISDPTVSYEQYF. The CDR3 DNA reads TGTGCCATCAGTGACCCGACAGTTTCCTACGAGCAGTACTTC.

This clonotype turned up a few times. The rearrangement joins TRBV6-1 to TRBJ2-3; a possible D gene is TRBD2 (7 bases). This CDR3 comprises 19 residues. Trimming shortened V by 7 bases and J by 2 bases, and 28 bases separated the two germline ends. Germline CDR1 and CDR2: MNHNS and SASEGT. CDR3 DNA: TGTGCCAGCAAGCCGTTCGGTGTAAGTGCGGGGGCCACCACAGATACGCAGTATTTT. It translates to CASKPFGVSAGATTDTQYF.

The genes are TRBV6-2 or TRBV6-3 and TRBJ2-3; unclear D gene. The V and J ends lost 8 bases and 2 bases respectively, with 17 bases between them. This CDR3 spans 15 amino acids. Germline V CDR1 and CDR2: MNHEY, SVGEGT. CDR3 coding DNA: TGTGCCAGCCTCGCGGCAGGCCTTCACACAGATACGCAGTATTTT. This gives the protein CASLAAGLHTDTQYF.

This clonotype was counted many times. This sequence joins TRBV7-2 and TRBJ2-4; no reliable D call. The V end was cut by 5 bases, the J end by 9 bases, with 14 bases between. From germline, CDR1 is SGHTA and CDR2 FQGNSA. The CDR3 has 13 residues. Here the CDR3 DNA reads TGTGCCAGCAGCATCACCGCTAGTAGCATTCAGTACTTC. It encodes CASSITASSIQYF.

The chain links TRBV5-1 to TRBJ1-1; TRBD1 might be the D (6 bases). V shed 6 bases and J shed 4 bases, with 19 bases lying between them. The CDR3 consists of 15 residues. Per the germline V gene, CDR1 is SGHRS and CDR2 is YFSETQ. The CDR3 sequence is CASIRDRSGSTEAFF. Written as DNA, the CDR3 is TGCGCCAGCATCCGCGACAGGAGTGGGAGCACTGAAGCTTTCTTT.

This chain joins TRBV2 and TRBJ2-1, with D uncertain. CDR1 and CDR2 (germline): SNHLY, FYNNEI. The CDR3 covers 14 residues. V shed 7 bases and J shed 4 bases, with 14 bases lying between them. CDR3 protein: CASKAPLSYNEQFF. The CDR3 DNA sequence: TGTGCCAGCAAAGCTCCTTTATCGTACAATGAGCAGTTCTTC.